This T cell receptor (beta chain) derives from a study of shared clonotypes between healthy human individuals. Broader study findings: With a handful of donors compared, about 5.2% of naive CD4 clonotypes were shared.

Details on this clone: Its antigen is currently unknown.

Germline V CDR1 and CDR2: MNHNS, SASEGT. The CDR3 consists of 15 residues. Losses at the gene ends were 5 bases for V and 5 bases for J; bases not matched to a gene: 5. Only in-frame clones appear in the TCRdb table, and some are missing; sequencing was by immunoSEQ multiplex PCR. The sample yields about 2.4 million clones, under 95% seen once. Sequences were obtained from naive CD4+ T cells from PBMCs. Regarding subset: CD45RA+ positively selected. The rearrangement uses TRBV6-1 and TRBJ2-5; 13 nucleotides agree with TRBD2. The TCR was taken from a man younger than 35 in good health. Some clones in this sample may be carry-over from other donors' samples. The CDR3 bases are TGTGCCAGCAGTAAAGGGACTAGCGGGAAGGAGACCCAGTACTTC. It is translated as CASSKGTSGKETQYF.